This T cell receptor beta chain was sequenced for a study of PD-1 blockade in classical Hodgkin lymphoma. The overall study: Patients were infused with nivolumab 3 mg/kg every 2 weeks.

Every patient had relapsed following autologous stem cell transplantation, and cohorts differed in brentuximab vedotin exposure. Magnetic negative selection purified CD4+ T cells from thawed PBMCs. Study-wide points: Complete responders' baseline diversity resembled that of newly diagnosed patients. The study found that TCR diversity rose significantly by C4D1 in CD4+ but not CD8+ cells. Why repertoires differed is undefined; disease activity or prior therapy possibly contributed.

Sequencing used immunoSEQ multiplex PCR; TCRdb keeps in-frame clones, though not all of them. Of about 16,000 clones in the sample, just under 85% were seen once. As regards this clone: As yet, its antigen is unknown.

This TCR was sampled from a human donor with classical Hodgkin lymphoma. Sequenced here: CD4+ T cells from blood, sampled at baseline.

The CDR3 spells CASSMDRSNTEAFF. DNA of the CDR3: TGTGCCAGCTCAATGGACAGAAGTAACACTGAAGCTTTCTTT. The chain links TRBV18 to TRBJ1-1; D may be TRBD1 (6 bases). V was trimmed by 5 bases and J by 2 bases, leaving 12 bases between them. Germline values: CDR1 KGHSH, CDR2 LQKENI. This CDR3 has 14 residues.